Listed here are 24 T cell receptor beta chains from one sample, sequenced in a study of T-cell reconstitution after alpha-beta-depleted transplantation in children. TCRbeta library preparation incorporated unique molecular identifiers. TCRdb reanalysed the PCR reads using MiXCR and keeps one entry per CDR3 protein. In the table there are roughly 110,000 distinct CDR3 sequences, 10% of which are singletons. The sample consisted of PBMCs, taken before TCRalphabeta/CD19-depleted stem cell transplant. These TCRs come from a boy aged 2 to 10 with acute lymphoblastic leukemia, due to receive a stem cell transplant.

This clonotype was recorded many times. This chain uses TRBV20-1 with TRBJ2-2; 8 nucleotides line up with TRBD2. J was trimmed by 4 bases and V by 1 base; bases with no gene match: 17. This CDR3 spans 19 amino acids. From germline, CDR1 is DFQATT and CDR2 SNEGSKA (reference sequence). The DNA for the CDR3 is TGCAGTGCTAGAGTACGGGGAATCGGGGCGGGAGGATTCACCGGGGAGCTGTTTTTT. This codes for CSARVRGIGAGGFTGELFF.

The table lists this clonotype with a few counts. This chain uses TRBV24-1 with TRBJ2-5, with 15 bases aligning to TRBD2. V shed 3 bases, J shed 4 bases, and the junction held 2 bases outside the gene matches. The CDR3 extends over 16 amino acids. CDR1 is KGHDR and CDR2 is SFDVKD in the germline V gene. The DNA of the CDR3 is TGTGCCACCAGTGATGCGGGACTAGCGGGAGGAGAGACCCAGTACTTC. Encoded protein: CATSDAGLAGGETQYF.

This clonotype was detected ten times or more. The CDR3 sequence: CASSPLGGRQTGELFF. Written as DNA, the CDR3 is TGTGCCAGCAGTCCTCTGGGTGGGAGGCAGACCGGGGAGCTGTTTTTT. The chain recombines TRBV6-2 or TRBV6-3 with TRBJ2-2; perhaps TRBD2 as D (6 bases). Germline CDR1 is MNHEY and CDR2 is SVGEGT. V shed 5 bases and J shed 5 bases, with 18 bases lying between them. CDR3 length equals 16 residues.

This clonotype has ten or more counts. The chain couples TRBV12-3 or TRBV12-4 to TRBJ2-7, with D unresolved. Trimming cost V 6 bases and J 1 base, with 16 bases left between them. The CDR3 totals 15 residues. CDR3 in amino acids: CASSPGLVSSYEQYF. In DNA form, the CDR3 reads TGTGCCAGCAGCCCGGGTCTCGTTAGTTCCTACGAGCAGTACTTC.

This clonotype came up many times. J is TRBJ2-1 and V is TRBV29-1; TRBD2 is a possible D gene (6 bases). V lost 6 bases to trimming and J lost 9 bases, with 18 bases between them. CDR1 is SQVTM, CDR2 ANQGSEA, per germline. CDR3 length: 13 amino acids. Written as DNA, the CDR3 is TGCAGCGTGGAGGCGACTAGTTTGGGTGAGCAGTTCTTC. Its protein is CSVEATSLGEQFF.

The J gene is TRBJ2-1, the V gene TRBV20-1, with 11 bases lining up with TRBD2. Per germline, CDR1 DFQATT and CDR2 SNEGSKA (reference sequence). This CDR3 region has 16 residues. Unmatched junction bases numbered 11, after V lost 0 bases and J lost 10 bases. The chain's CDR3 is CSAREFRLAGRGEQFF. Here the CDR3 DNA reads TGCAGTGCTAGAGAGTTCAGACTAGCGGGAAGGGGAGAGCAGTTCTTC.

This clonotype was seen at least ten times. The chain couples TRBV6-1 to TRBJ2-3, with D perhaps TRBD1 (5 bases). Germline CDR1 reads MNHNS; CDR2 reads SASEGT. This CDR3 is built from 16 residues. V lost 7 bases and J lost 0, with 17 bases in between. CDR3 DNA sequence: TGTGCCAGCATCCCCCCAGGGCGCAGTAGCACAGATACGCAGTATTTT. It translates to CASIPPGRSSTDTQYF.

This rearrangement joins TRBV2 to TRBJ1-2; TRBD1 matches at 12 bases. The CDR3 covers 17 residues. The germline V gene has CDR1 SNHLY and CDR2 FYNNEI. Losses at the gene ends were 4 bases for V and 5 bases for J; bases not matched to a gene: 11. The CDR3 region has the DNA TGTGCCAGCAGTGGCCCGGGACAGGGGGCCGGGATATATGGCTACACCTTC. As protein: CASSGPGQGAGIYGYTF.

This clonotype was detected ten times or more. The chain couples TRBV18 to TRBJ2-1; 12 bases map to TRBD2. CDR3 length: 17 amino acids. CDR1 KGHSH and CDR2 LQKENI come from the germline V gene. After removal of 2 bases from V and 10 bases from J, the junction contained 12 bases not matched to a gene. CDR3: CASSPGRTSGRRGEQFF. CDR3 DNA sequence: TGTGCCAGCTCACCAGGCCGTACTAGCGGGAGGAGGGGAGAGCAGTTCTTC.

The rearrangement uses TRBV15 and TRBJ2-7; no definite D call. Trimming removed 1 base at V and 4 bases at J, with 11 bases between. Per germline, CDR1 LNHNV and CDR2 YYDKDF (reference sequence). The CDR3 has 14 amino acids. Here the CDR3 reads CATSRVADGYEQYF. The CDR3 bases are TGTGCCACCAGCAGAGTTGCGGACGGGTACGAGCAGTACTTC.

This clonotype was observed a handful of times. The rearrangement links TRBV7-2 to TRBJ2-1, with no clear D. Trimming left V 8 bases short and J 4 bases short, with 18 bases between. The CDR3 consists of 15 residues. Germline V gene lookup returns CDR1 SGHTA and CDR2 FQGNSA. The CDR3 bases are TGTGCCAGCTGCAGCGTCCTATCCCCTTACAATGAGCAGTTCTTC. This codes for CASCSVLSPYNEQFF.

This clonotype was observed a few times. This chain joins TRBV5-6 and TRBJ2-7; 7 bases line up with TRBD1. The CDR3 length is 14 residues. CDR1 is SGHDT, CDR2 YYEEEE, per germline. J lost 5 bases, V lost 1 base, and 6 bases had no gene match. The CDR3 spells CASSLRDRANEQYF. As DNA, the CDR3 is TGTGCCAGCAGCTTGAGAGACAGGGCCAACGAGCAGTACTTC.

In DNA, the CDR3 is TGCGCCAGCAGCTTGGCCATGGCACAGGGGGTTCGCGAGCAGTACTTC. Translated: CASSLAMAQGVREQYF. V is TRBV5-1 and J is TRBJ2-7; 8 nucleotides match TRBD1. Per germline, CDR1 SGHRS and CDR2 YFSETQ. The CDR3 length is 16 residues. With V trimmed by 0 bases and J by 6 bases, 11 bases remained unmatched.

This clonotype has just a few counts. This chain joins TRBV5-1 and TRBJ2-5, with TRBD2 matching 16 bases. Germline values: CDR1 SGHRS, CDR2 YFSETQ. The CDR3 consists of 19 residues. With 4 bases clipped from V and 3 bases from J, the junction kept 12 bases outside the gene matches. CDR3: CASSPRWGLAGGPKETQYF. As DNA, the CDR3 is TGCGCCAGCAGCCCCCGGTGGGGACTAGCGGGAGGGCCGAAAGAGACCCAGTACTTC.

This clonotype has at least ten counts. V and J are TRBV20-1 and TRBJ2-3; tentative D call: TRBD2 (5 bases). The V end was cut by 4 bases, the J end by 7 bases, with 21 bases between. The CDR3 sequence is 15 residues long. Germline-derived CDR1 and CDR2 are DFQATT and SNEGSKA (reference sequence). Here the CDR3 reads CSATPRVAGRHTQYF. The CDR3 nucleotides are TGCAGTGCTACCCCGAGGGTAGCAGGACGCCATACGCAGTATTTT.

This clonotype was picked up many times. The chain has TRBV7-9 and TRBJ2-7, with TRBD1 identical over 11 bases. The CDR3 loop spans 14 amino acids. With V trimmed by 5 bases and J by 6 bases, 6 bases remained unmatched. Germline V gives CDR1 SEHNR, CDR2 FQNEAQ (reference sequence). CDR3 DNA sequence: TGTGCCAGCAGCCCGGGACAGGGGGATTTCGAGCAGTACTTC. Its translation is CASSPGQGDFEQYF.

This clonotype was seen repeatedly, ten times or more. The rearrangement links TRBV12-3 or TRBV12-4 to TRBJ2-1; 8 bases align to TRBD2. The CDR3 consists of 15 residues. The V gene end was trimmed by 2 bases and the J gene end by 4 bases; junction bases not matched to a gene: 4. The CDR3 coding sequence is TGTGCCAGCAGTTTACGCCCTAGCGGGTACAATGAGCAGTTCTTC. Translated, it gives CASSLRPSGYNEQFF.

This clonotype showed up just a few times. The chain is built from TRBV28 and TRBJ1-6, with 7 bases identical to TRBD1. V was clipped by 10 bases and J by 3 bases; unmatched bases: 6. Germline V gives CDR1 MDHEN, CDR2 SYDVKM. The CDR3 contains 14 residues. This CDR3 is CAIQGGIYNSPLHF. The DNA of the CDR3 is TGTGCCATCCAGGGGGGGATCTATAATTCACCCCTCCACTTT.

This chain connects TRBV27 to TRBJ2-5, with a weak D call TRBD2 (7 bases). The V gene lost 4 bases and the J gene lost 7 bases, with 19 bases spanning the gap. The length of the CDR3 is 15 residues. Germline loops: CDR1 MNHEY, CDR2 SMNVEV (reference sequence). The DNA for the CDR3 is TGTGCCAGCAGTTCGGGGGAGGGGGTCCCGGGGACCCAGTACTTC. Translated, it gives CASSSGEGVPGTQYF.

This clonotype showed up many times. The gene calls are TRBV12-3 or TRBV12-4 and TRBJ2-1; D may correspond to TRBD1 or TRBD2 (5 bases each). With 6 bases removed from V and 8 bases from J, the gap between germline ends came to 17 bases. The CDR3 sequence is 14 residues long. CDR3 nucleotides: TGTGCCAGCAGCCGGGGCGCAGGCGGCGATGAGCAGTTCTTC. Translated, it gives CASSRGAGGDEQFF.

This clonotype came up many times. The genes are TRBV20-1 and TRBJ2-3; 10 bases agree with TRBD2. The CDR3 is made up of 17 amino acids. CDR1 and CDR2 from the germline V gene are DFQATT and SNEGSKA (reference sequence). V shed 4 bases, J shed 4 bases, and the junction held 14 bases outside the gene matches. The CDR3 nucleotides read TGCAGTGCTACGCTCCGCACTAGCGGGATATTATCAGATACGCAGTATTTT. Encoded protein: CSATLRTSGILSDTQYF.

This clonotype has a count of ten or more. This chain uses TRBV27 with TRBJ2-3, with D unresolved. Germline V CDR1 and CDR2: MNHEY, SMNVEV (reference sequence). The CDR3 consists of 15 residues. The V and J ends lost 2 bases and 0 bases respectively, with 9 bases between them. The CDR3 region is CASSLIGLSTDTQYF. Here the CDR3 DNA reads TGTGCCAGCAGTTTAATCGGGCTAAGCACAGATACGCAGTATTTT.

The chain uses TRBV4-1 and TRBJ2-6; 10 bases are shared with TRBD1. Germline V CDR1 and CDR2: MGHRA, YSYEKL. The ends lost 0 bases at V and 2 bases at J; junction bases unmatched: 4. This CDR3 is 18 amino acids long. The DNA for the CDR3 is TGCGCCAGCAGCCAAGAGTTAGGACAGGGGGCTGGGGCCAACGTCCTGACTTTC. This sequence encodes CASSQELGQGAGANVLTF.

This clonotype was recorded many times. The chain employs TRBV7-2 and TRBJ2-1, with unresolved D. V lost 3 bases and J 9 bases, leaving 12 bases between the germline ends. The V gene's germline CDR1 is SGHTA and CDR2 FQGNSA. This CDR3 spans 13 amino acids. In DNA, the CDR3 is TGTGCCAGCAGCTTCGGAGATAGCACTGAGCAGTTCTTC. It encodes CASSFGDSTEQFF.